These 23 T cell receptor beta chains originate from one sample sequenced in a study of T-cell memory formation after mild COVID-19. Each CDR3 protein gets one entry after TCRdb re-called the 5' RACE reads with MiXCR. Here the sample spans about 140,000 distinct CDR3 sequences, roughly 13% being singletons. Sequenced: PBMCs or a T cell subset sorted from them (not recorded which). All receptors come from an adult woman who had mild COVID-19 (a few samples of this study predate the infection). Cell type and time point are not known.

The chain links TRBV24-1 to TRBJ2-1; D may match TRBD1 or TRBD2 (5 bases each). From germline, CDR1 is KGHDR and CDR2 SFDVKD. V dropped 5 bases and J dropped 9 bases, with 7 bases sitting between them. The CDR3 is 11 residues long. The DNA for the CDR3 is TGTGCCACCAGTGCAGGGAGTGAGCAGTTCTTC. Protein sequence: CATSAGSEQFF.

This clonotype appeared a few times. The chain uses TRBV25-1 and TRBJ2-5; TRBD2 might be the D (6 bases). CDR1 MGHDK and CDR2 SYGVNS come from the germline V gene. V lost 8 bases, J lost 3 bases, and 16 bases lay in between. This CDR3 region has 14 residues. The CDR3 protein is CASASGVDKETQYF. CDR3 nucleotides: TGTGCCAGCGCCTCGGGGGTCGATAAAGAGACCCAGTACTTC.

V gene TRBV6-2 or TRBV6-3 combines with J gene TRBJ2-7; D gene uncertain. The CDR3 sequence is 14 residues long. Between the trimmed V and J ends, which lost 5 bases and 1 base, there was a span of 12 bases. CDR1 and CDR2 (germline): MNHEY, SVGEGT. The CDR3 nucleotides are TGTGCCAGCAGTCACCCCGTTGGGTCCTACGAGCAGTACTTC. This gives the protein CASSHPVGSYEQYF.

The chain is built from TRBV6-2 or TRBV6-3 and TRBJ2-2; possible D gene TRBD2, 6 bases. The CDR3 is 15 residues long. The V gene's germline CDR1 is MNHEY and CDR2 SVGEGT. Trimming shortened V by 10 bases and J by 7 bases, and 22 bases separated the two germline ends. The CDR3 region is CATGGATLWGGELFF. DNA of the CDR3: TGTGCCACCGGAGGGGCTACCCTTTGGGGCGGGGAGCTGTTTTTT.

This clonotype was counted a few times. The genes are TRBV6-1 and TRBJ2-7; D ambiguous. In germline, CDR1 is MNHNS, CDR2 SASEGT. The V gene lost 8 bases and the J gene lost 3 bases, with 11 bases spanning the gap. CDR3 length: 12 residues. The CDR3 nucleotides are TGTGCCAGCGACGAACAGAACTACGAGCAGTACTTC. Translating it yields CASDEQNYEQYF.

This rearrangement joins TRBV7-8 to TRBJ1-1; 7 nucleotides line up with TRBD1. CDR1 is SGHVS and CDR2 is FQNEAQ in the germline V gene. The junction had 3 bases not matched to a gene; V was cut back by 1 base and J by 7 bases. The CDR3 is 13 amino acids. Written as DNA, the CDR3 is TGTGCCAGCAGCTTAGAAGGGGGCGATGAAGCTTTCTTT. Translation gives CASSLEGGDEAFF.

The rearrangement links TRBV7-2 to TRBJ2-3, with D possibly being TRBD2 (6 bases). This CDR3 is built from 18 residues. Trimming stripped 1 base from V and 1 base from J, with 18 bases between. The germline CDR1 and CDR2 sequences are SGHTA and FQGNSA. The CDR3 loop reads CASSLVGREWHGTDTQYF. CDR3 sequence (DNA): TGTGCCAGCAGCTTAGTGGGCCGGGAGTGGCATGGCACAGATACGCAGTATTTT.

The CDR3 loop reads CASSLRTSEKLFF. In DNA form, the CDR3 reads TGCGCCAGCAGCCTCCGAACGTCCGAAAAACTGTTTTTT. The chain carries TRBV4-1 and TRBJ1-4; D remains ambiguous. Germline assignment: CDR1 MGHRA and CDR2 YSYEKL. The V and J ends lost 4 bases and 8 bases respectively, with 11 bases between them. The CDR3 extends over 13 amino acids.

This clonotype was seen many times. This chain links TRBV7-2 with TRBJ2-7, with TRBD2 identical over 12 bases. Per the germline V gene, CDR1 is SGHTA and CDR2 is FQGNSA. The CDR3 extends over 19 amino acids. V was clipped by 4 bases and J by 5 bases; unmatched bases: 18. CDR3 sequence (DNA): TGTGCCAGCAGCTCGCTTCATCTAGCGGGGGGGAACCTCCTTCACGAGCAGTACTTC. It is translated as CASSSLHLAGGNLLHEQYF.

V and J are TRBV19 and TRBJ1-1; 8 bases fit TRBD1. This CDR3 region has 14 residues. CDR1 and CDR2 from the germline V gene are LNHDA and SQIVND (reference sequence). V lost 6 bases to trimming and J lost 11 bases; unmatched junction nucleotides: 14. The CDR3 DNA follows: TGTGCCAGTAGCAAGTACAGGGGGAGGGTAGGTGCTTTCTTT. Protein: CASSKYRGRVGAFF.

This clonotype was seen only a few times. The conserved closing phenylalanine or tryptophan is absent in this CDR3, likely reflecting a read error. The DNA is omitted, as the CDR3 cannot be located on it reliably, and the CDR3 follows TCRdb's listing. The chain has TRBV9 and TRBJ2-1; the DNA was not compared with TRBD2, the D call given in the table. The germline V gene encodes CDR1 SGDLS and CDR2 YYNGEE. The CDR3 has 12 residues if both end residues are counted. CDR3 loop: CASSVGLAGVSI.

J is TRBJ2-1 and V is TRBV2, with D perhaps TRBD1 (5 bases). The CDR3 is 13 residues long. CDR1 is SNHLY, CDR2 FYNNEI, per germline. Deletions cut 7 bases from V and 2 bases from J, with 9 bases between. CDR3 in amino acids: CASTGIPYNEQFF. CDR3 nucleotides: TGTGCCAGCACAGGGATTCCCTACAATGAGCAGTTCTTC.

The CDR3, as DNA: TGTGCCAGCACCCTAGGGGGGAACGAGCAGTACTTC. This translates into CASTLGGNEQYF. The chain couples TRBV6-1 to TRBJ2-7; D possibly uses TRBD1 or TRBD2 (6 bases each). This CDR3 has 12 amino acids. CDR1 is MNHNS and CDR2 is SASEGT in the germline V gene. V was shortened by 7 bases and J by 5 bases, with 12 bases between the two germline ends.

The chain carries TRBV4-2 and TRBJ2-7; tentative D call: TRBD1 (6 bases). V was trimmed by 5 bases and J by 1 base, leaving 15 bases between them. The CDR3 is 15 residues long. Germline CDR1 reads LGHNA; CDR2 reads YNFKEQ. This chain's CDR3 is CASSSYETGSYEQYF. The DNA of the CDR3 is TGTGCCAGCAGCTCGTATGAAACAGGGTCCTACGAGCAGTACTTC.

This chain joins TRBV30 and TRBJ2-1; D gene unclear. Germline V gene data show CDR1 as GTSNPN and CDR2 as SVGIG (reference sequence). CDR3 length: 11 amino acids. V was cut by 0 bases and J by 7 bases, with 4 bases left in between. CDR3 loop: CAWSVWNEQFF. Here the CDR3 DNA reads TGTGCCTGGAGTGTATGGAATGAGCAGTTCTTC.

The sample holds many counts of this clonotype. The rearrangement joins TRBV14 to TRBJ2-7, with D unresolved. CDR1 is SGHDN and CDR2 is FVKESK in the germline V gene. Trimming stripped 0 bases from V and 5 bases from J, with 14 bases between. The CDR3 has 15 residues. The CDR3 coding sequence is TGTGCCAGCAGCCAAGAAGTAGAAATGCGGAACGAGCAGTACTTC. This gives the protein CASSQEVEMRNEQYF.

The chain uses TRBV12-3 or TRBV12-4 and TRBJ2-5; TRBD2 agrees at 7 bases. The CDR3 spans 15 residues. The V gene end was trimmed by 4 bases and the J gene end by 1 base; junction bases not matched to a gene: 6. The CDR3 nucleotides are TGTGCCAGCAGTTGGGGGGGTGCCCCCCAAGAGACCCAGTACTTC. It is translated as CASSWGGAPQETQYF.

This clonotype has just a few counts. The chain recombines TRBV4-1 with TRBJ2-6; 7 nucleotides align to TRBD1. Germline V lookup: CDR1 MGHRA, CDR2 YSYEKL. CDR3 length: 19 residues. J gave up 0 bases and V 1 base, and 9 bases lay outside the gene matches. The CDR3 region has the DNA TGCGCCAGCAGCCAAGCAGGGGGAGACTTCCTCTCTGGGGCCAACGTCCTGACTTTC. Translating it yields CASSQAGGDFLSGANVLTF.

The rearrangement links TRBV7-6 to TRBJ2-1, with D possibly matching TRBD2 (6 bases). The length of the CDR3 is 17 residues. Germline V gene lookup returns CDR1 SGHVS and CDR2 FNYEAQ. The germline V and J ends were trimmed by 5 bases and 5 bases, with 22 bases remaining between them. The CDR3 region is CASSPGVPLKFHNEQFF. In nucleotides, the CDR3 is TGTGCCAGCAGCCCGGGGGTCCCCCTAAAGTTTCACAATGAGCAGTTCTTC. The whole variable domain, remainder taken from reference TRBV7-6 and TRBJ2-1, is GAGVSQSPRYKVTKRGQDVALRCDPISGHVSLYWYRQALGQGPEFLTYFNYEAQQDKSGLPNDRFSAERPEGSISTLTIQRTEQRDSAMYRCASSPGVPLKFHNEQFFGPGTRLTVL.

This clonotype has more than one count but fewer than ten. V and J are TRBV5-1 and TRBJ2-3, with 13 bases aligning to TRBD2. Per germline, CDR1 SGHRS and CDR2 YFSETQ. CDR3 length: 17 residues. V was pared by 6 bases and J by 8 bases, with 15 bases of the junction left unmatched. CDR3 sequence reads: CASNPGLAGVPGGTQYF. CDR3 sequence (DNA): TGCGCCAGCAACCCAGGACTAGCGGGGGTCCCGGGGGGTACGCAGTATTTT.

V gene TRBV5-6 combines with J gene TRBJ2-3, with 7 bases aligning to TRBD2. V lost 4 bases, J lost 14 bases, and 16 bases stayed unmatched. The CDR3 consists of 14 residues. Germline assignment: CDR1 SGHDT and CDR2 YYEEEE. DNA for the CDR3: TGTGCCAGCAGCGCAAACCGGGGGGTTATCCGACTGTATTTT. It translates to CASSANRGVIRLYF.

This chain joins TRBV11-2 and TRBJ1-1; D is ambiguous. Germline V lookup: CDR1 SGHAT, CDR2 FQNNGV. The CDR3 is 13 residues long. V gave up 7 bases and J gave up 2 bases, with 11 bases separating them. The CDR3 spells CASTEAPNTEAFF. The CDR3 bases are TGTGCCAGCACCGAGGCCCCTAACACTGAAGCTTTCTTT.

This clonotype was seen more than once but under ten times. V gene TRBV30 combines with J gene TRBJ1-1; no definite D call. The CDR3 spans 13 residues. Germline V gene data show CDR1 as GTSNPN and CDR2 as SVGIG (reference sequence). V was cut by 2 bases and J by 8 bases, with 15 bases left in between. DNA of the CDR3: TGTGCCTGGAGTCTTGGCGGTGGGAGCGAAGCTTTCTTT. It encodes CAWSLGGGSEAFF.